Listed below are T cell receptor beta chains from one sample, sequenced in a study of human T cells and chemical hapten exposure. Each CDR3 protein gets one entry after TCRdb re-called the RACE reads with MiXCR. The sample has just under 350,000 distinct CDR3 sequences, 5.5% to 8% seen once. The specimen was whole blood, collected in connection with sensitization to the hapten diphenylcyclopropenone (DPC). Every receptor here comes from a woman aged 18-29 years with alopecia areata. Some clones in this sample may be carry-over from other donors' samples. Both conserved end residues are part of each CDR3. Fields, in order: V gene, clone size, D gene, J gene, CDR3 protein, CDR3 DNA. D genes are given only for firm matches. The size field is filled for only some rows; it gives once, few, many or a size class.

v_call: TRBV5-6
clone_size: many
d_call: NA
j_call: TRBJ1-6
cdr3_aa: CASRGLGARFDSPLHF
cdr3_nt: TGTGCCAGCAGGGGCCTAGGGGCGCGCTTTGATTCACCCCTCCACTTT

v_call: TRBV7-9
clone_size: NA
d_call: NA
j_call: TRBJ2-1
cdr3_aa: CASSFGGSGVNEQFF
cdr3_nt: TGTGCCAGCAGCTTCGGGGGCTCCGGGGTCAATGAGCAGTTCTTC

v_call: TRBV18
clone_size: few
d_call: TRBD1
j_call: TRBJ2-3
cdr3_aa: CASSPLVRGHADTQYF
cdr3_nt: TGTGCCAGCTCACCACTCGTCAGGGGGCATGCAGATACGCAGTATTTT

v_call: TRBV6-1
clone_size: few
d_call: TRBD1
j_call: TRBJ1-1
cdr3_aa: CASSESAGQGYTEAFF
cdr3_nt: TGTGCCAGCAGTGAATCTGCTGGACAGGGGTACACTGAAGCTTTCTTT

v_call: TRBV7-8
clone_size: NA
d_call: NA
j_call: TRBJ2-4
cdr3_aa: CASSLAPGHSLKNIQYF
cdr3_nt: TGTGCCAGCAGCTTAGCCCCAGGACACTCCCTCAAAAACATTCAGTACTTC

v_call: TRBV2
clone_size: NA
d_call: NA
j_call: TRBJ2-1
cdr3_aa: CASMEVALAYNEQFF
cdr3_nt: TGTGCCAGCATGGAAGTAGCATTGGCCTACAATGAGCAGTTCTTC

v_call: TRBV20-1
clone_size: many
d_call: TRBD1
j_call: TRBJ1-2
cdr3_aa: CSASVVTGANYGYTF
cdr3_nt: TGCAGTGCTAGCGTCGTGACAGGGGCTAACTATGGCTACACCTTC

v_call: TRBV20-1
clone_size: few
d_call: NA
j_call: TRBJ2-3
cdr3_aa: CSARLAKAEYF
cdr3_nt: TGCAGTGCTAGACTAGCAAAGGCAGAGTATTTT

v_call: TRBV29-1
clone_size: NA
d_call: NA
j_call: TRBJ1-3
cdr3_aa: CSAIKQGNTIYF
cdr3_nt: TGCAGCGCGATAAAACAGGGAAACACCATATATTTT

v_call: TRBV5-6
clone_size: NA
d_call: NA
j_call: TRBJ2-7
cdr3_aa: CASSPPGSSYEQYF
cdr3_nt: TGTGCCAGCAGCCCACCCGGAAGCTCCTACGAGCAGTACTTC

v_call: TRBV19
clone_size: few
d_call: TRBD2
j_call: TRBJ2-5
cdr3_aa: CASSPSGGGDPETQYF
cdr3_nt: TGTGCCAGTAGTCCCTCGGGAGGGGGGGATCCGGAGACCCAGTACTTC

v_call: TRBV5-1
clone_size: many
d_call: TRBD1
j_call: TRBJ1-5
cdr3_aa: CASSLTGQGDQPQHF
cdr3_nt: TGCGCCAGCAGCCTGACGGGACAGGGGGATCAGCCCCAGCATTTT

v_call: TRBV11-2
clone_size: many
d_call: TRBD2
j_call: TRBJ2-3
cdr3_aa: CASSLTGLAGGQDTQYF
cdr3_nt: TGTGCCAGCAGCTTAACGGGACTAGCGGGGGGGCAAGATACGCAGTATTTT

v_call: TRBV7-2
clone_size: many
d_call: NA
j_call: TRBJ2-3
cdr3_aa: CASSSQTVSTDTQYF
cdr3_nt: TGTGCCAGCAGCTCACAGACAGTTAGCACAGATACGCAGTATTTT

v_call: TRBV28
clone_size: NA
d_call: NA
j_call: TRBJ2-5
cdr3_aa: CASIGGTQETQYF
cdr3_nt: TGTGCCAGCATCGGCGGGACACAAGAGACCCAGTACTTC

v_call: TRBV20-1
clone_size: once
d_call: NA
j_call: TRBJ1-4
cdr3_aa: CSARSPVGEKLFF
cdr3_nt: TGCAGTGCTAGATCGCCTGTAGGAGAAAAACTGTTTTTT

v_call: TRBV7-9
clone_size: NA
d_call: NA
j_call: TRBJ1-2
cdr3_aa: CASSLAGVSNYGYTF
cdr3_nt: TGTGCCAGCAGCTTAGCGGGGGTATCCAACTATGGCTACACCTTC

v_call: TRBV20-1
clone_size: NA
d_call: NA
j_call: TRBJ1-3
cdr3_aa: CSARDSGRSSGNTIYF
cdr3_nt: TGCAGTGCTAGAGATTCGGGACGTAGCTCTGGAAACACCATATATTTT

v_call: TRBV19
clone_size: NA
d_call: NA
j_call: TRBJ2-1
cdr3_aa: CASSIAKAGTLLYNEQFF
cdr3_nt: TGTGCCAGTAGTATAGCCAAAGCCGGGACACTTCTATACAATGAGCAGTTCTTC

v_call: TRBV12-3/TRBV12-4
clone_size: few
d_call: TRBD1
j_call: TRBJ1-6
cdr3_aa: CASSRTGGNSPLHF
cdr3_nt: TGTGCCAGCAGTCGGACAGGAGGGAATTCACCCCTCCACTTT

v_call: TRBV29-1
clone_size: NA
d_call: TRBD2
j_call: TRBJ2-5
cdr3_aa: CSVEAAGGPSGTQYF
cdr3_nt: TGCAGCGTTGAAGCAGCGGGGGGGCCATCGGGGACCCAGTACTTC

v_call: TRBV28
clone_size: many
d_call: NA
j_call: TRBJ1-2
cdr3_aa: CASSSLNGYTF
cdr3_nt: TGTGCCAGCAGTTCGCTGAATGGCTACACCTTC

v_call: TRBV6-2/TRBV6-3
clone_size: many
d_call: NA
j_call: TRBJ1-1
cdr3_aa: CASSYGDAGGAEAFF
cdr3_nt: TGTGCCAGCAGTTACGGAGACGCCGGGGGTGCTGAAGCTTTCTTT

v_call: TRBV3-1
clone_size: many
d_call: NA
j_call: TRBJ1-2
cdr3_aa: CASSQDRQAYYGYTF
cdr3_nt: TGTGCCAGCAGCCAAGACCGACAGGCCTACTATGGCTACACCTTC

v_call: TRBV12-3/TRBV12-4
clone_size: NA
d_call: TRBD1
j_call: TRBJ1-1
cdr3_aa: CASSPMDRATEAFF
cdr3_nt: TGTGCCAGCAGTCCAATGGACAGGGCGACTGAAGCTTTCTTT

v_call: TRBV12-3/TRBV12-4
clone_size: many
d_call: NA
j_call: TRBJ2-7
cdr3_aa: CASSAGTLLYF
cdr3_nt: TGTGCCAGCAGTGCCGGGACTCTTCTATACTTC

v_call: TRBV3-1
clone_size: NA
d_call: NA
j_call: TRBJ2-7
cdr3_aa: CASSHSFRGSGQYF
cdr3_nt: TGTGCCAGCAGCCACAGTTTCCGGGGCTCCGGGCAGTACTTC

v_call: TRBV28
clone_size: many
d_call: TRBD1
j_call: TRBJ2-7
cdr3_aa: CASRRTGGSYEQYF
cdr3_nt: TGTGCCAGCAGGAGGACAGGGGGCTCCTACGAGCAGTACTTC

v_call: TRBV11-2
clone_size: NA
d_call: TRBD1
j_call: TRBJ2-5
cdr3_aa: CASSPRLSTGTGKGTQYF
cdr3_nt: TGTGCCAGCAGCCCTCGACTATCTACCGGGACAGGGAAGGGGACCCAGTACTTC

v_call: TRBV5-1
clone_size: NA
d_call: TRBD1
j_call: TRBJ1-2
cdr3_aa: CASLTGDGYTF
cdr3_nt: TGCGCCAGCCTGACAGGGGACGGCTACACCTTC

v_call: TRBV4-2
clone_size: few
d_call: NA
j_call: TRBJ1-5
cdr3_aa: CASSLYGQESNQPQHF
cdr3_nt: TGTGCCAGCAGCCTATATGGGCAGGAGAGCAATCAGCCCCAGCATTTT

v_call: TRBV5-4
clone_size: few
d_call: TRBD1
j_call: TRBJ1-6
cdr3_aa: CASSLSGQQSPLHF
cdr3_nt: TGTGCCAGCAGCTTGTCGGGACAGCAGTCACCCCTCCACTTT

v_call: TRBV20-1
clone_size: NA
d_call: NA
j_call: TRBJ2-7
cdr3_aa: CSASVLYSYEQYF
cdr3_nt: TGCAGTGCTAGTGTCCTATACAGTTACGAGCAGTACTTC

v_call: TRBV12-3/TRBV12-4
clone_size: many
d_call: NA
j_call: TRBJ1-2
cdr3_aa: CASSAPGGAYGYTF
cdr3_nt: TGTGCCAGCAGTGCACCCGGGGGGGCCTATGGCTACACCTTC

v_call: TRBV7-2
clone_size: many
d_call: NA
j_call: TRBJ2-1
cdr3_aa: CASSPPRGVSYNEQFF
cdr3_nt: TGTGCCAGCAGCCCACCAAGGGGGGTGTCCTACAATGAGCAGTTCTTC

v_call: TRBV6-5
clone_size: NA
d_call: NA
j_call: TRBJ2-6
cdr3_aa: CASSYSQGTASGANVLTF
cdr3_nt: TGTGCCAGCAGTTACTCTCAGGGGACGGCCTCTGGGGCCAACGTCCTGACTTTC

v_call: TRBV29-1
clone_size: few
d_call: NA
j_call: TRBJ2-7
cdr3_aa: CSVELGKREQYF
cdr3_nt: TGCAGCGTTGAACTGGGGAAACGCGAGCAGTACTTC

v_call: TRBV6-2/TRBV6-3
clone_size: many
d_call: TRBD2
j_call: TRBJ2-5
cdr3_aa: CASSYDAETSWGRETQYF
cdr3_nt: TGTGCCAGCAGTTACGACGCAGAGACTAGCTGGGGCAGAGAGACCCAGTACTTC

v_call: TRBV5-6
clone_size: few
d_call: NA
j_call: TRBJ1-6
cdr3_aa: CASSLWHGGNSPLHF
cdr3_nt: TGTGCCAGCAGCTTGTGGCACGGCGGAAATTCACCCCTCCACTTT

v_call: TRBV29-1
clone_size: few
d_call: NA
j_call: TRBJ1-2
cdr3_aa: CSVGDYDGVYGGYTF
cdr3_nt: TGCAGCGTGGGGGACTACGACGGGGTATATGGTGGCTACACCTTC

v_call: TRBV12-3/TRBV12-4
clone_size: few
d_call: NA
j_call: TRBJ1-6
cdr3_aa: CASKMSQGSSPLHF
cdr3_nt: TGTGCCAGCAAGATGTCTCAGGGGAGTTCACCCCTCCACTTT

v_call: TRBV3-1
clone_size: many
d_call: TRBD1
j_call: TRBJ1-4
cdr3_aa: CASSHNNRGMKLFF
cdr3_nt: TGTGCCAGCAGCCATAACAACAGGGGGATGAAACTGTTTTTT

v_call: TRBV6-6
clone_size: NA
d_call: NA
j_call: TRBJ1-4
cdr3_aa: CASSDGLGGSEKLFF
cdr3_nt: TGTGCCAGCAGTGACGGGCTAGGAGGGTCCGAAAAACTGTTTTTT

v_call: TRBV6-4
clone_size: NA
d_call: NA
j_call: TRBJ2-3
cdr3_aa: CASSPQGGSTDTQYF
cdr3_nt: TGTGCCAGCAGTCCTCAAGGGGGTAGCACAGATACGCAGTATTTT

v_call: TRBV21-1
clone_size: few
d_call: NA
j_call: TRBJ1-5
cdr3_aa: CASSSGTGSHSNQPQHF
cdr3_nt: TGTGCCAGCAGCTCCGGGACAGGAAGCCATAGCAATCAGCCCCAGCATTTT

v_call: TRBV11-2
clone_size: few
d_call: TRBD1
j_call: TRBJ1-2
cdr3_aa: CASSLGPGTGASWGYTF
cdr3_nt: TGTGCCAGCAGCTTAGGCCCCGGGACAGGGGCGTCGTGGGGCTACACCTTC

v_call: TRBV7-9
clone_size: NA
d_call: NA
j_call: TRBJ1-3
cdr3_aa: CASSVPGNPPQDRISGNTIYF
cdr3_nt: TGTGCCAGCAGCGTACCCGGTAACCCCCCCCAAGACAGGATATCAGGAAACACCATATATTTT